This TCR beta chain stems from a study of early T cells in non-severe SARS-CoV-2 infection. In the study overall: RNA in bulk from unsorted whole blood was sequenced, and chains were unpaired.

Individually, cDNA molecules had unique molecular identifiers attached to them. Each CDR3 protein gets one entry after TCRdb re-called the 5' RACE reads with MiXCR. The sample records 100,000 or so distinct CDR3 sequences, around 16% being singletons. Study conclusions and caveats: Anti-spike CD8 specificities were favored by VDJdb matching, whose results missed private and CD4 specificities.

Remarks on this clonotype: What it binds is not known.

This TCR came from an adult who was a healthcare worker with PCR-confirmed SARS-CoV-2 infection or an uninfected control (not recorded which). This specimen was whole blood, taken at baseline.

CDR3 DNA: TGTGCCAGCAGCCAAGCACTCCCGGGGGAGCAGTTCTTC. It encodes CASSQALPGEQFF. The chain recombines TRBV4-2 with TRBJ2-1, with a possible D match to TRBD2 (5 bases). This CDR3 region has 13 residues. CDR1 is LGHNA and CDR2 is YNFKEQ in the germline V gene. Between the trimmed V and J ends, which lost 1 base and 10 bases, there was a span of 11 bases.